A single sample gave rise to the 5 T cell receptor beta chains below, sequenced in a study of T cell changes during pregnancy in multiple sclerosis. Data came from immunoSEQ multiplex PCR; TCRdb stores just in-frame clones and leaves some out. The repertoire holds about 57,000 clones, with 85% to 95% as singletons. The sequenced sample was peripheral blood, obtained after pregnancy. The receptors were sampled from a female donor in good health, enrolled as a control in a pregnancy study.

The rearrangement links TRBV12-5 to TRBJ1-4; unclear D gene. This CDR3 contains 13 residues. Trimming pared 9 bases from V and 8 bases from J, leaving 16 bases between. The germline CDR1 and CDR2 sequences are LGHNT and FRNRAP. For the CDR3, the DNA is TGTGCTAGCGGGTCTGAGGAAAGGGAAAAACTGTTTTTT. It encodes CASGSEEREKLFF. Complete variable domain (other parts from reference TRBV12-5 and TRBJ1-4): DARVTQTPRHKVTEMGQEVTMRCQPILGHNTVFWYRQTMMQGLELLAYFRNRAPLDDSGMPKDRFSAEMPDATLATLKIQPSEPRDSAVYFCASGSEEREKLFFGSGTQLSVL.

The rearrangement joins TRBV25-1 to TRBJ1-5; D is undetermined. The V end was cut by 8 bases, the J end by 4 bases, with 6 bases between. The CDR3 covers 11 residues. Germline loops: CDR1 MGHDK, CDR2 SYGVNS. The chain's CDR3 is CASGRNQPQHF. DNA for the CDR3: TGTGCCAGCGGGAGGAATCAGCCCCAGCATTTT.

The V gene is TRBV10-1, the J gene TRBJ2-1; no definite D call. CDR3 length: 14 amino acids. Germline CDR1 is WNHNN and CDR2 is SYGVQD (reference sequence). The V gene lost 6 bases and the J gene lost 6 bases, with 15 bases spanning the gap. The CDR3 bases are TGCGCCAGCAGAGACTTGCTATTGTGCAATGAGCAGTTCTTC. Translated, it gives CASRDLLLCNEQFF.

The V call is TRBV27, the J call TRBJ2-2, with TRBD1 as a possible D gene (5 bases). This CDR3 is 16 amino acids long. Germline CDR1 and CDR2: MNHEY and SMNVEV (reference sequence). V shed 1 base and J shed 0 bases, with 9 bases lying between them. This chain's CDR3 is CASSLWQGSNTGELFF. The DNA for the CDR3 is TGTGCCAGCAGTTTATGGCAGGGATCGAACACCGGGGAGCTGTTTTTT.

This chain links TRBV6-5 with TRBJ2-1, with 12 bases fitting TRBD2. V trimming: 2 bases; J trimming: 6 bases; junction bases outside the gene matches: 5. The CDR3 has 16 residues. Germline V lookup: CDR1 MNHEY, CDR2 SVGAGI. In DNA form, the CDR3 reads TGTGCCAGCAGTTACGCGACTAGCGGGAGAGGCAATGAGCAGTTCTTC. Translation: CASSYATSGRGNEQFF.